This T cell receptor beta chain was captured by sequencing in a study of regulatory T cells in long-lasting Graves disease. Across the whole study: Antithyroid drug intake by newly diagnosed Graves' patients had lasted under 3 months.

General study points: Graves' patients with persistent disease showed TCR diversity lower than patients newly diagnosed.

This sample's time point: newly diagnosed GD, antithyroid drugs for less than 3 months. Isolated PBMC RNA provided the starting material for the TCR library. This clonotype occurred many times. Its matching antigen is unknown. With iRepertoire HTBI primers and Arm-PCR of CDR3 regions, TCR beta libraries were built. TCRdb ran MiXCR on the multiplex PCR reads and lists one entry per CDR3 protein. Here the sample spans 600,000 to 650,000 distinct CDR3 sequences, around 15% being singletons. These same records also appear under a second study, on T cells in Graves' hyperthyroidism and ophthalmopathy.

The TCR sequence derives from a woman in her 30s with Graves disease. The sequencing used peripheral blood mononuclear cells (PBMCs), collected at new diagnosis, from a patient treated with antithyroid drugs.

The CDR3 here is CASSLNAVTYEQYF. The CDR3 DNA reads as TGTGCCAGCAGCTTAAACGCTGTGACCTACGAGCAGTACTTC. This rearrangement joins TRBV11-2 to TRBJ2-7, with D unresolved. This CDR3 spans 14 amino acids. Germline V gene sequence: CDR1 SGHAT, CDR2 FQNNGV. V lost 2 bases and J 2 bases, leaving 10 bases between the germline ends.